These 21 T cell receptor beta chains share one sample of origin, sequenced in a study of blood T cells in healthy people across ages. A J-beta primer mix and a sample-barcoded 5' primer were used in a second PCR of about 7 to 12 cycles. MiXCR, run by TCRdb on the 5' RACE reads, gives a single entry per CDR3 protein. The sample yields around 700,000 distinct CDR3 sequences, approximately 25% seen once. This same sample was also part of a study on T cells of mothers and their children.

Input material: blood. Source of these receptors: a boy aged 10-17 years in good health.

CDR3 in amino acids: CSASLETQYF. CDR3 DNA: TGCAGTGCTAGTTTGGAGACCCAGTACTTC. V usage is TRBV20-1 and J usage is TRBJ2-5; no firm D call. The germline gives CDR1 DFQATT, CDR2 SNEGSKA (reference sequence). The CDR3 is 10 residues long. V lost 3 bases and J 5 bases, leaving 4 bases between the germline ends.

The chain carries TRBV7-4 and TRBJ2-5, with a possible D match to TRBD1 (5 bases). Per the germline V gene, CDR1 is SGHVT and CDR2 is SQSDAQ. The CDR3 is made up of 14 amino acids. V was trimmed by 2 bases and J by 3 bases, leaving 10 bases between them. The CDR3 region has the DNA TGTGCCAGCAGCTTACCGACAGCTAAAGAGACCCAGTACTTC. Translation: CASSLPTAKETQYF.

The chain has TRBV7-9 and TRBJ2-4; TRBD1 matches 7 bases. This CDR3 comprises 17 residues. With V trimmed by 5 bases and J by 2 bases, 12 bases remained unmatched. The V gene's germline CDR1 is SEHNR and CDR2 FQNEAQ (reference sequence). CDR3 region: CASSPPDREESKNIQYF. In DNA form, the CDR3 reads TGTGCCAGCAGCCCTCCAGACAGGGAAGAGTCCAAAAACATTCAGTACTTC.

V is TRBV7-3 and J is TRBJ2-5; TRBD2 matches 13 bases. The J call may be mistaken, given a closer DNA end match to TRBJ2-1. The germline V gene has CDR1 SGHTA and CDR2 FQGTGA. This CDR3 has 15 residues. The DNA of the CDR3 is TGTGCCAGCAGCTTTGAGACTAGCGGGAGGAATGAGCAGTTCTTC. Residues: CASSFETSGRNEQFF.

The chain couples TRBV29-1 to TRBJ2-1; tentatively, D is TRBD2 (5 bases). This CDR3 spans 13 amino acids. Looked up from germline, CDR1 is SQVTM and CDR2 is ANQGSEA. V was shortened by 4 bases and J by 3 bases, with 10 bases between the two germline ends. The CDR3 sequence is CSVVGDHYNEQFF. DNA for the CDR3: TGCAGCGTTGTCGGGGATCACTACAATGAGCAGTTCTTC.

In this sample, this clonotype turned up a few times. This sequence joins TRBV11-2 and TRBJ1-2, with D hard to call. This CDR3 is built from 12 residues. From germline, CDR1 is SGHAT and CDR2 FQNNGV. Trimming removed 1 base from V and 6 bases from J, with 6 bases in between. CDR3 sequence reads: CASSLGADGYTF. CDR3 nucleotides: TGTGCCAGCAGCTTAGGGGCAGATGGCTACACCTTC.

The CDR3 loop reads CASSYSKSSYEQYF. The CDR3 coding sequence is TGTGCCAGCAGTTACTCGAAGTCATCCTACGAGCAGTACTTC. V and J are TRBV6-6 and TRBJ2-5; unclear D gene. The J call may be incorrect, as the DNA end agrees better with TRBJ2-7. The CDR3 is 14 amino acids. Germline loops: CDR1 MNHNY, CDR2 SVGAGI (reference sequence).

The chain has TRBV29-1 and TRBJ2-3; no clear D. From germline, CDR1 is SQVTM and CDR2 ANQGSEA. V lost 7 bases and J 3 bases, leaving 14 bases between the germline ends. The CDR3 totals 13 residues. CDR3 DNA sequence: TGCAGCGCGACTCCTCGTCATACAGATACGCAGTATTTT. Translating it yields CSATPRHTDTQYF.

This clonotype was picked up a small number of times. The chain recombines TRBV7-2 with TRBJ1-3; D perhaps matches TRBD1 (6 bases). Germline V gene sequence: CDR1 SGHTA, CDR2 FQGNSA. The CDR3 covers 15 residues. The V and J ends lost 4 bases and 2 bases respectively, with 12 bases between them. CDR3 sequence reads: CASSYSGGPGNTIYF. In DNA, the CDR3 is TGTGCCAGCAGCTATTCGGGGGGGCCTGGAAACACCATATATTTT.

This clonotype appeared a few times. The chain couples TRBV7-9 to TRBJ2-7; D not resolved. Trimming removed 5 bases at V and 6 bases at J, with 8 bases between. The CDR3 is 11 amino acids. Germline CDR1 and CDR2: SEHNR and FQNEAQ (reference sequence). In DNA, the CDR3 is TGTGCCAGCAGCCCGCTGAGCGAGCAGTACTTC. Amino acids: CASSPLSEQYF.

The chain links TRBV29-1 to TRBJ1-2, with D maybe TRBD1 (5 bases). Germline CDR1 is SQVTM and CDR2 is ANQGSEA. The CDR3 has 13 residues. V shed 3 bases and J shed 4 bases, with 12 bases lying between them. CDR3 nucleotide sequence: TGCAGCGTTGATTATCCAGGGCCCTATGGCTACACCTTC. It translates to CSVDYPGPYGYTF. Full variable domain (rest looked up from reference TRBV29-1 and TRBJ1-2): SAVISQKPSRDICQRGTSLTIQCQVDSQVTMMFWYRQQPGQSLTLIATANQGSEATYESGFVIDKFPISRPNLTFSTLTVSNMSPEDSSIYLCSVDYPGPYGYTFGSGTRLTVV.

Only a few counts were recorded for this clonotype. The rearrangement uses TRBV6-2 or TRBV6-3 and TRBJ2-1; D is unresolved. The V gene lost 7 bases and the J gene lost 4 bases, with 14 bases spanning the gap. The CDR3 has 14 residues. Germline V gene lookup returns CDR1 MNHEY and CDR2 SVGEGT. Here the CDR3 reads CASISAGEYNEQFF. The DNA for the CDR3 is TGTGCCAGCATTTCTGCAGGAGAGTACAATGAGCAGTTCTTC.

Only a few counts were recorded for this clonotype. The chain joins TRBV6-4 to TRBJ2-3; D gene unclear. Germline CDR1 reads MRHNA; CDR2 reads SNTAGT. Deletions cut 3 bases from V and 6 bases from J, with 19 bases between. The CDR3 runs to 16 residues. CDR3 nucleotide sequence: TGTGCCAGCAGTGAGGAAGGATTTGGGTTAGGGGATACGCAGTATTTT. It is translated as CASSEEGFGLGDTQYF.

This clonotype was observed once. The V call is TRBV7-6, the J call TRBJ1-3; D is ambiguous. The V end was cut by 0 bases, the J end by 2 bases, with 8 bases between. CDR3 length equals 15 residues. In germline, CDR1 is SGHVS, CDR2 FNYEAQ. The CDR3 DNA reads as TGTGCCAGCAGCTTAGCGTTAGGGCCTGGAAACACCATATATTTT. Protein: CASSLALGPGNTIYF.

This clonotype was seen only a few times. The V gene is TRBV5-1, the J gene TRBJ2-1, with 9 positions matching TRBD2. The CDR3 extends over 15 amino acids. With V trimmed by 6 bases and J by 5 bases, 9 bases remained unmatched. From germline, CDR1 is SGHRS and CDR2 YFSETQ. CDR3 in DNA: TGCGCCAGCACAACCGGGACTAGCCCCGACAATGAGCAGTTCTTC. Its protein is CASTTGTSPDNEQFF.

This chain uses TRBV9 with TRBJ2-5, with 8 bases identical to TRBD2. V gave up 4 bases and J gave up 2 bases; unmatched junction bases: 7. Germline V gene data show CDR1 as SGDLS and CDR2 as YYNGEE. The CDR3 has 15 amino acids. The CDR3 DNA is TGTGCCAGCAGCCCGGGAGGGAACAGTCAAGAGACCCAGTACTTC. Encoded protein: CASSPGGNSQETQYF. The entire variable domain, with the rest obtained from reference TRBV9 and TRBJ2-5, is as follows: DSGVTQTPKHLITATGQRVTLRCSPRSGDLSVYWYQQSLDQGLQFLIQYYNGEERAKGNILERFSAQQFPDLHSELNLSSLELGDSALYFCASSPGGNSQETQYFGPGTRLLVL.

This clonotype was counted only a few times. DNA for the CDR3: TGCAGTGCTAGAGATCTTTACGAGCAGTACTTC. Its protein is CSARDLYEQYF. The gene calls are TRBV20-1 and TRBJ2-7, with D uncertain. With 0 bases removed from V and 4 bases from J, the gap between germline ends came to 4 bases. Germline loops: CDR1 DFQATT, CDR2 SNEGSKA (reference sequence). The CDR3 totals 11 residues.

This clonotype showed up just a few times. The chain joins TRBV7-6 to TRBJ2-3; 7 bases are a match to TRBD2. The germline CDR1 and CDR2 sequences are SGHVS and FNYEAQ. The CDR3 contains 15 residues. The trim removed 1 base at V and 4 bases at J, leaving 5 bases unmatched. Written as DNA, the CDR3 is TGTGCCAGCAGCTTAGACGCTAGCGGAGCAGATACGCAGTATTTT. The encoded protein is CASSLDASGADTQYF.

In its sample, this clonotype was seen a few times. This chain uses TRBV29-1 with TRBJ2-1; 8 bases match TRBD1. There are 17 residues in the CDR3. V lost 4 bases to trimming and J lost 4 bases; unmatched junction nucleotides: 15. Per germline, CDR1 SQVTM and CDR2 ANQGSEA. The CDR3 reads CSVARQGPRSSYNEQFF. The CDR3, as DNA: TGCAGCGTTGCCCGACAGGGGCCCCGTTCTTCTTACAATGAGCAGTTCTTC.

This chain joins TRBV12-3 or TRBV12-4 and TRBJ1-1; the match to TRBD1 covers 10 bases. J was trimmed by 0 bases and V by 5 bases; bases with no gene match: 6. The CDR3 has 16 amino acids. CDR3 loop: CASSPVGQGLNTEAFF. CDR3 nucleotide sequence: TGTGCCAGCAGTCCCGTGGGACAGGGGCTGAACACTGAAGCTTTCTTT.

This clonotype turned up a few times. Here the CDR3 DNA reads TGCAGTGGCTCCCGGGACTTGACCTCCAATGAGCAGTTCTTC. Its protein product is CSGSRDLTSNEQFF. The chain combines TRBV20-1 with TRBJ2-5; a weak D match, TRBD2 (6 bases). Gene TRBJ2-1 matches the end of the DNA better, so the J call may be wrong. Germline lookup yields CDR1 DFQATT and CDR2 SNEGSKA (reference sequence). The CDR3 consists of 14 residues.